This T cell receptor (beta chain) derives from a study of vaccination effects on CD4 cells after COVID-19. Whole-study results and caveats: Marked contraction was observed in infection-induced and vaccine-induced clones late after vaccination.

Sequencing used immunoSEQ multiplex PCR; TCRdb keeps in-frame clones, though not all of them. The table has about 61,000 clones, roughly 79% seen once. Antigen-specific CD4+ T cells were expanded with viral peptide pools in the ViraFEST assay before sequencing. Following an approximately 10-day culture, CD4+ T cells were purified. The researchers cultured 1.5 million to 2.5 million PBMC per well with about 10 IU/ml IL-2 and 8 to 10 ug/ml peptides. Cultures had half their medium replaced with IL-2 medium on days 3 and 7. For this clone: Its specificity is unknown.

The source is a human donor who received a COVID-19 vaccine. This sample comprised CD4+ T cells from PBMCs cultured with HCoV-229E spike peptides, obtained before COVID-19 vaccination.

This CDR3 reads CASSLVGGAETQYF. CDR3 DNA sequence: TGTGCCAGCAGCTTGGTGGGGGGCGCAGAGACCCAGTACTTC. This sequence joins TRBV5-8 and TRBJ2-5; D could derive from TRBD1 or TRBD2 (6 bases each). The CDR3 consists of 14 residues. From germline, CDR1 is SGHTS and CDR2 YDEGEE. V gave up 0 bases and J gave up 4 bases, with 10 bases separating them.